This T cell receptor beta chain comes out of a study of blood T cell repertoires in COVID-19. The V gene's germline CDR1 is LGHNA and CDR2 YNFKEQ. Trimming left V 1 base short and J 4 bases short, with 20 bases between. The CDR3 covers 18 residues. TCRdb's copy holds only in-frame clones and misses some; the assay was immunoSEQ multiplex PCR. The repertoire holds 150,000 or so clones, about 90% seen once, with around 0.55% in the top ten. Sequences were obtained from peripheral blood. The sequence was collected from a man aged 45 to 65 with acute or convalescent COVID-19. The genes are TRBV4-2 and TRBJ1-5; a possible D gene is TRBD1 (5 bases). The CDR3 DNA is TGTGCCAGCAGCCAAGGGAGGCCCGGGGCAGGGAGGAATCAGCCCCAGCATTTT. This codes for CASSQGRPGAGRNQPQHF.